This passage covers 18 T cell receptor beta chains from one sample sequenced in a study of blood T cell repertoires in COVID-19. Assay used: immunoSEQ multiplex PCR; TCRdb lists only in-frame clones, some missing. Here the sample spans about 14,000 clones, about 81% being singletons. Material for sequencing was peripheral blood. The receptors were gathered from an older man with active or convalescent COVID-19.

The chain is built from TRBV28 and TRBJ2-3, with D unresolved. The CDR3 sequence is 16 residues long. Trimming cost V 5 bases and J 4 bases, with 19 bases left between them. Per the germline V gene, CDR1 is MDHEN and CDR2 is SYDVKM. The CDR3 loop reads CASSTVLGPTADTQYF. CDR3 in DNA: TGTGCCAGCAGTACCGTTCTGGGCCCGACCGCAGATACGCAGTATTTT.

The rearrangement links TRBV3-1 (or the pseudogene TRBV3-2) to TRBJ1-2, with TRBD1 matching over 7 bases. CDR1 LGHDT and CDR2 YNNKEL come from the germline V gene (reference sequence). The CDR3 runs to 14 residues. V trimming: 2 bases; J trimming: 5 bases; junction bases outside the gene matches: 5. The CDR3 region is CASSQTGQMYGYTF. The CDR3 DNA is TGTGCCAGCAGCCAAACGGGACAGATGTATGGCTACACCTTC.

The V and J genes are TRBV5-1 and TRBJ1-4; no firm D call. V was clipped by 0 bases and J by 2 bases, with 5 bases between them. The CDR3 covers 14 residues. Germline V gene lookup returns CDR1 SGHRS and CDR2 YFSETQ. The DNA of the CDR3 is TGCGCCAGCAGCTTGGAACGGACTAATGAAAAACTGTTTTTT. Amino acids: CASSLERTNEKLFF. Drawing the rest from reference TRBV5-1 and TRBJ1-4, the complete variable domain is KAGVTQTPRYLIKTRGQQVTLSCSPISGHRSVSWYQQTPGQGLQFLFEYFSETQRNKGNFPGRFSGRQFSNSRSEMNVSTLELGDSALYLCASSLERTNEKLFFGSGTQLSVL.

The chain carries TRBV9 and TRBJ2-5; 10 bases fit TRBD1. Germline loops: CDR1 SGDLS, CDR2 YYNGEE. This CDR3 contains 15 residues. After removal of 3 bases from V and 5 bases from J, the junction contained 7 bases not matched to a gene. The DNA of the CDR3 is TGTGCCAGCAGCGACCGACAGGGGGCGGGGGAGACCCAGTACTTC. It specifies CASSDRQGAGETQYF. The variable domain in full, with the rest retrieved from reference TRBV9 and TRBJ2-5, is DSGVTQTPKHLITATGQRVTLRCSPRSGDLSVYWYQQSLDQGLQFLIQYYNGEERAKGNILERFSAQQFPDLHSELNLSSLELGDSALYFCASSDRQGAGETQYFGPGTRLLVL.

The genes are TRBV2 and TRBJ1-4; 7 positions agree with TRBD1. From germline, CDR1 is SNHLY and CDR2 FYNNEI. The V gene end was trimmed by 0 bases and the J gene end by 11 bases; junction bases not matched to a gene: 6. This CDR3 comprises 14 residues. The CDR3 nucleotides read TGTGCCAGCAGTGAAGCAGGGGGCGCAGTGAAACTGTTTTTT. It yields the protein CASSEAGGAVKLFF.

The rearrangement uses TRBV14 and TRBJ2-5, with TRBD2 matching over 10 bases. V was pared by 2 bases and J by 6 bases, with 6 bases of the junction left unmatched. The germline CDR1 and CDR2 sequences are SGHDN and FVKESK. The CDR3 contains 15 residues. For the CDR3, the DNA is TGTGCCAGCAGCCAAAGTCTAGCGGGGGCCCAGACCCAGTACTTC. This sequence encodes CASSQSLAGAQTQYF.

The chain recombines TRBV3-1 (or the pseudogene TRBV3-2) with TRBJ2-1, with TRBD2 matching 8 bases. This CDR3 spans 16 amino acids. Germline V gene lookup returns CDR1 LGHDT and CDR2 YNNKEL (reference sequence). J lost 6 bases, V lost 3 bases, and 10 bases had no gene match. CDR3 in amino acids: CASSQDSGVRGNEQFF. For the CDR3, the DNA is TGTGCCAGCAGCCAGGATAGCGGGGTTCGGGGCAATGAGCAGTTCTTC.

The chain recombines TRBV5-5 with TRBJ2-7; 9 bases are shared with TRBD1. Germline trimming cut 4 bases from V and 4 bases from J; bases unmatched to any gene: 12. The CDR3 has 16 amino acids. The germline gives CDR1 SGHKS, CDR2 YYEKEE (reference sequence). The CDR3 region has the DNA TGTGCCAGCAGCCAGGCCTTAGGGACAGGGTCGTACGAGCAGTACTTC. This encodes CASSQALGTGSYEQYF.

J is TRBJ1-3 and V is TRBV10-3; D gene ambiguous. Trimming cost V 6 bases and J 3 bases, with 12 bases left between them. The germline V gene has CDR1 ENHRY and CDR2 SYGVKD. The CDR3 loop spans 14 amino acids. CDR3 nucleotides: TGTGCCATCAGCCAAAAGAGGGATGGAAACACCATATATTTT. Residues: CAISQKRDGNTIYF.

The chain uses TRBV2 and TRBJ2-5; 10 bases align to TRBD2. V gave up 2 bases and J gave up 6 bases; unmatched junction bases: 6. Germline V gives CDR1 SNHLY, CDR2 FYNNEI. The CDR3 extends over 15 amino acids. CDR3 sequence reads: CASSESSGGDQTQYF. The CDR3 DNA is TGTGCCAGCAGTGAATCTAGCGGGGGCGACCAGACCCAGTACTTC.

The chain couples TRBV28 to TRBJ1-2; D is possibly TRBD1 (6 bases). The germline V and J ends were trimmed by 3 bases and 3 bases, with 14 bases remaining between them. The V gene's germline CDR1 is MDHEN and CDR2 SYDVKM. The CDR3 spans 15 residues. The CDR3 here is CASSLGRGGDYGYTF. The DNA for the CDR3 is TGTGCCAGCAGTTTGGGGAGGGGGGGTGACTATGGCTACACCTTC.

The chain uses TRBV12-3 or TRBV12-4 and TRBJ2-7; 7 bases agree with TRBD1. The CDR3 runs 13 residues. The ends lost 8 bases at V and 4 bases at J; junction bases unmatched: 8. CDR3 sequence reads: CASCRDSKYEQYF. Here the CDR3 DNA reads TGTGCCAGCTGCCGGGACAGTAAGTACGAGCAGTACTTC.

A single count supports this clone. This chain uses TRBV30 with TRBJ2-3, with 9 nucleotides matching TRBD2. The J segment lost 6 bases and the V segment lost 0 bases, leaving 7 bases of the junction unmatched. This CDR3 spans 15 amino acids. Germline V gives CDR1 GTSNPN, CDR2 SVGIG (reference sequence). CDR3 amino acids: CAWSVAGGGPDTQYF. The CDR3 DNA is TGTGCCTGGAGTGTAGCGGGGGGCGGGCCCGATACGCAGTATTTT.

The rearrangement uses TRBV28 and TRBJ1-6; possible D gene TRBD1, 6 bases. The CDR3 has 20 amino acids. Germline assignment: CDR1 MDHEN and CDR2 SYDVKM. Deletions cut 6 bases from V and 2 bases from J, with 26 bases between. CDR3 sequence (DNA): TGTGCCAGCAGCGGATCTCCTGGACAGTTAATTGCCCCCTATAATTCACCCCTCCACTTT. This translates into CASSGSPGQLIAPYNSPLHF.

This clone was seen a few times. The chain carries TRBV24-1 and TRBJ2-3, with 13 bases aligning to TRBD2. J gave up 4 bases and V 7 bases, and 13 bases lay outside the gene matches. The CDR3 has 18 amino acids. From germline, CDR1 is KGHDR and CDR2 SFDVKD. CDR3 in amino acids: CATSDTGTSGVISDTQYF. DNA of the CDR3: TGTGCCACCAGCGACACCGGGACTAGCGGGGTGATATCAGATACGCAGTATTTT.

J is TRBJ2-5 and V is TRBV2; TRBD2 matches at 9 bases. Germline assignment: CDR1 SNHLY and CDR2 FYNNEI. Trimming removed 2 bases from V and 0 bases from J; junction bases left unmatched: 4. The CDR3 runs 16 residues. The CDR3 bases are TGTGCCAGCAGTGAATTCGCTAGCGGGAACCAAGAGACCCAGTACTTC. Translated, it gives CASSEFASGNQETQYF.

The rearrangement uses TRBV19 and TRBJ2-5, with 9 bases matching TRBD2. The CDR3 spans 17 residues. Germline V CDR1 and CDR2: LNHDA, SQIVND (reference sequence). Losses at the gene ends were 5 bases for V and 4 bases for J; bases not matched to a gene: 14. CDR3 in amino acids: CASSFAGGPWSGETQYF. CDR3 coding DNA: TGTGCCAGTAGTTTTGCGGGGGGGCCTTGGTCGGGAGAGACCCAGTACTTC.

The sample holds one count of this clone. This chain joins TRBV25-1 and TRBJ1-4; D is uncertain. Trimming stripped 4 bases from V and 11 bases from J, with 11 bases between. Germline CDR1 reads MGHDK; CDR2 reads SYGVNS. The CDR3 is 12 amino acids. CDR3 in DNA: TGTGCCAGCAGTGTTATAGCGGAGAAACTGTTTTTT. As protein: CASSVIAEKLFF.